These 22 T cell receptor beta chains originate from one sample sequenced in a study of T cells in localized non-small cell lung cancer. The method was immunoSEQ multiplex PCR; TCRdb's version includes in-frame clones alone and lacks a portion of them. The sample comprises approximately 63,000 clones, 85% to 90% of which are singletons, and approximately 22% rests with the top ten. The sample here was peripheral blood, taken before any cancer treatment. All receptors come from a man aged 35 to 69 with stage I squamous cell lung carcinoma.

The genes are TRBV27 and TRBJ2-2, with D hard to call. The CDR3 sequence is 14 residues long. The germline V gene has CDR1 MNHEY and CDR2 SMNVEV (reference sequence). Trimming removed 11 bases from V and 4 bases from J, with 17 bases in between. The CDR3 sequence is CADPLLELTGELFF. The CDR3 nucleotides read TGTGCCGACCCACTGTTAGAGCTCACCGGGGAGCTGTTTTTT.

The gene calls are TRBV2 and TRBJ2-3, with 12 positions matching TRBD2. The CDR3 is 18 amino acids. Germline assignment: CDR1 SNHLY and CDR2 FYNNEI. V lost 5 bases, J lost 2 bases, and 11 bases stayed unmatched. CDR3 coding DNA: TGTGCCAGCAGTCAAGGGACTAGCGGGCTTGGAACCACAGATACGCAGTATTTT. Protein: CASSQGTSGLGTTDTQYF.

CDR3 region: CASSQRHYSNQPQHF. CDR3 bases: TGCGCCAGCAGCCAAAGGCATTATAGCAATCAGCCCCAGCATTTT. The chain joins TRBV4-3 to TRBJ1-5; no firm D call. Germline CDR1 and CDR2: LGHNA and YSLEER. Trimming left V 2 bases short and J 0 bases short, with 8 bases between. The CDR3 runs 15 residues.

The rearrangement links TRBV7-3 to TRBJ2-3; 9 nucleotides match TRBD2. V lost 4 bases and J lost 2; bases outside the gene matches: 4. This CDR3 is 15 amino acids long. Germline values: CDR1 SGHTA, CDR2 FQGTGA. The CDR3, as DNA: TGTGCCAGCAGCTCCGCTAGCGGGAACACAGATACGCAGTATTTT. Translating gives CASSSASGNTDTQYF.

The chain has TRBV28 and TRBJ2-2; the D is unclear. Germline lookup yields CDR1 MDHEN and CDR2 SYDVKM. CDR3 length: 11 residues. Trimming took off 4 bases at V and 13 bases at J, with 10 bases between the two ends. The CDR3 region has the DNA TGTGCCAGCAGTTCTAGGGAACGGCTGTTTTTT. Protein: CASSSRERLFF.

The DNA for the CDR3 is TGCAGTGCTGAACCAGGCTACGAGCAGTACTTC. This encodes CSAEPGYEQYF. The V and J genes are TRBV20-1 and TRBJ2-7, with unresolved D. V lost 5 bases and J lost 3, with 8 bases in between. The germline V gene encodes CDR1 DFQATT and CDR2 SNEGSKA (reference sequence). The CDR3 is made up of 11 amino acids.

This clone was counted once. The chain joins TRBV9 to TRBJ2-3; 7 nucleotides agree with TRBD2. The V segment lost 4 bases and the J segment 4 bases; nucleotides outside the gene matches: 9. Per germline, CDR1 SGDLS and CDR2 YYNGEE. The CDR3 runs to 15 residues. CDR3 DNA: TGTGCCAGCAGCCCGTGGACTAGTTTGGCAGATACGCAGTATTTT. Translating it yields CASSPWTSLADTQYF.

This chain links TRBV19 with TRBJ2-7, with D perhaps matching TRBD1 or TRBD2 (5 bases each). V dropped 6 bases and J dropped 2 bases, with 11 bases sitting between them. This CDR3 contains 13 residues. CDR1 and CDR2 (germline): LNHDA, SQIVND (reference sequence). The CDR3: CASRGTTTYEQYF. The CDR3 region has the DNA TGTGCCAGTAGAGGGACGACTACCTACGAGCAGTACTTC.

The V and J genes are TRBV5-8 and TRBJ2-1; D is unclear. Germline V gives CDR1 SGHTS, CDR2 YDEGEE. V lost 5 bases and J 10 bases, leaving 22 bases between the germline ends. CDR3 length equals 15 residues. CDR3 DNA sequence: TGTGCCAGCAGAAACCGTGTGGTACAGTCGCGCGAGCAGTTCTTC. It yields the protein CASRNRVVQSREQFF.

The J gene is TRBJ2-2, the V gene TRBV2; D ambiguous. CDR1 and CDR2 from the germline V gene are SNHLY and FYNNEI. CDR3 length: 15 amino acids. Between the trimmed V and J ends, which lost 5 bases and 4 bases, there was a span of 14 bases. CDR3 sequence (DNA): TGTGCCAGCAGTAACGACGGAAGTCCCACCGGGGAGCTGTTTTTT. Its protein product is CASSNDGSPTGELFF.

This clone was observed a handful of times. The J gene is TRBJ2-1, the V gene TRBV2, with TRBD2 identical over 13 bases. The CDR3 has 17 amino acids. The V segment lost 5 bases and the J segment 6 bases; nucleotides outside the gene matches: 10. Germline V gives CDR1 SNHLY, CDR2 FYNNEI. The CDR3, as DNA: TGTGCCAGCAGTTGGGCCGGACTAGCGGGAGCCGGCAATGAGCAGTTCTTC. Its protein product is CASSWAGLAGAGNEQFF.

The J gene is TRBJ2-7, the V gene TRBV7-2; D perhaps matches TRBD2 (6 bases). Trimming pared 0 bases from V and 2 bases from J, leaving 8 bases between. Germline-derived CDR1 and CDR2 are SGHTA and FQGNSA. This CDR3 has 14 amino acids. CDR3 amino acids: CASSLAGTPYEQYF. The CDR3 DNA is TGTGCCAGCAGCTTAGCAGGGACTCCCTACGAGCAGTACTTC.

This chain links TRBV2 with TRBJ2-1; D may match TRBD1 or TRBD2 (5 bases each). V was cut by 4 bases and J by 2 bases, with 12 bases left in between. The germline gives CDR1 SNHLY, CDR2 FYNNEI. CDR3 length equals 15 residues. CDR3 sequence reads: CASSAQVGPYNEQFF. The DNA of the CDR3 is TGTGCCAGCAGTGCTCAAGTGGGACCCTACAATGAGCAGTTCTTC.

As to this clone: The same CDR3 arises from other DNA sequences in this sample as well. This chain connects TRBV4-3 to TRBJ2-3, with D possibly matching TRBD2 (6 bases). V lost 0 bases and J lost 0, with 13 bases in between. The germline gives CDR1 LGHNA, CDR2 YSLEER. The CDR3 covers 17 residues. CDR3 sequence (DNA): TGCGCCAGCAGCCAAGATCGAGGCGGGGTAAGCACAGATACGCAGTATTTT. This encodes CASSQDRGGVSTDTQYF.

This clone appeared once. The chain joins TRBV10-3 to TRBJ1-3; TRBD1 matches at 8 bases. This CDR3 contains 15 residues. J gave up 4 bases and V 5 bases, and 7 bases lay outside the gene matches. The germline CDR1 and CDR2 sequences are ENHRY and SYGVKD. CDR3 region: CAISIGQGEGNTIYF. In nucleotides, the CDR3 is TGTGCCATCAGTATTGGACAGGGAGAAGGAAACACCATATATTTT.

The genes are TRBV4-3 and TRBJ2-1; 8 positions match TRBD2. V lost 0 bases, J lost 3 bases, and 10 bases stayed unmatched. Germline V gene sequence: CDR1 LGHNA, CDR2 YSLEER. The CDR3 covers 18 residues. The CDR3 DNA sequence: TGCGCCAGCAGCCAAGAAGGCCTCTTTGCGGGGGGCTACAATGAGCAGTTCTTC. Translated: CASSQEGLFAGGYNEQFF.

This chain uses TRBV7-8 with TRBJ2-7; TRBD2 aligns across 11 bases. The CDR3 extends over 15 amino acids. With V trimmed by 1 base and J by 6 bases, 5 bases remained unmatched. Germline CDR1 reads SGHVS; CDR2 reads FQNEAQ. CDR3 loop: CASSLGLAGTFEQYF. For the CDR3, the DNA is TGTGCCAGCAGCTTAGGACTAGCGGGAACTTTCGAGCAGTACTTC.

This chain links TRBV7-3 with TRBJ2-2; D unresolved. This CDR3 contains 13 residues. The germline V gene has CDR1 SGHTA and CDR2 FQGTGA. Trimming left V 2 bases short and J 4 bases short, with 5 bases between. The CDR3 DNA is TGTGCCAGCAGCTTACAAGTCACCGGGGAGCTGTTTTTT. Translating gives CASSLQVTGELFF.

This clone has only one observation. Here the CDR3 DNA reads TGTGCCAGCAGCTTGGGGGGGGTGGAAGAGACCCAGTACTTC. Translated, it gives CASSLGGVEETQYF. The chain has TRBV7-2 and TRBJ2-5, with 7 bases lining up with TRBD2. Trimming cost V 3 bases and J 3 bases; bases outside gene matches: 4. This CDR3 region has 14 residues. Germline V gene lookup returns CDR1 SGHTA and CDR2 FQGNSA.

The rearrangement uses TRBV6-1 and TRBJ1-1; TRBD1 is a possible D gene (5 bases). Trimming stripped 7 bases from V and 4 bases from J, with 7 bases between. CDR3 length: 11 residues. Germline-derived CDR1 and CDR2 are MNHNS and SASEGT. DNA of the CDR3: TGTGCCAGCAATCAGGGCACTGAAGCTTTCTTT. Its translation is CASNQGTEAFF.

This chain uses TRBV29-1 with TRBJ2-7, with unresolved D. This CDR3 comprises 13 residues. Deletions cut 4 bases from V and 0 bases from J, with 10 bases between. Germline V gives CDR1 SQVTM, CDR2 ANQGSEA. The chain's CDR3 is CSVGSGSSYEQYF. In DNA, the CDR3 is TGCAGCGTTGGTTCTGGTAGCTCCTACGAGCAGTACTTC.

The genes are TRBV19 and TRBJ2-7; no reliable D call. Germline CDR1 LNHDA, CDR2 SQIVND (reference sequence). The CDR3 runs 16 residues. V was cut by 0 bases and J by 0 bases, with 12 bases left in between. CDR3 DNA sequence: TGTGCCAGTAGTATAGATCTGGAAATCGCCTCCTACGAGCAGTACTTC. Its protein is CASSIDLEIASYEQYF.